This TCR beta chain was obtained from a study of blood T cell repertoires in COVID-19. V lost 4 bases and J lost 7; bases outside the gene matches: 8. Germline V gene sequence: CDR1 KGHSH, CDR2 LQKENI. CDR3 length: 14 amino acids. Method: immunoSEQ multiplex PCR; TCRdb's copy keeps in-frame clones and lacks some. Of about 99,000 clones detected, over 70% appear once; the ten largest clones hold 10% to 15%. The clonotype comes from a human donor in a cohort sampled during active or convalescent COVID-19. The V and J genes are TRBV18 and TRBJ1-2; TRBD1 matches at 8 bases. Sequenced sample: peripheral blood. The CDR3 region is CASSHGQGLTGYTF. CDR3 bases: TGTGCCAGCTCACATGGACAGGGATTGACTGGCTACACCTTC.